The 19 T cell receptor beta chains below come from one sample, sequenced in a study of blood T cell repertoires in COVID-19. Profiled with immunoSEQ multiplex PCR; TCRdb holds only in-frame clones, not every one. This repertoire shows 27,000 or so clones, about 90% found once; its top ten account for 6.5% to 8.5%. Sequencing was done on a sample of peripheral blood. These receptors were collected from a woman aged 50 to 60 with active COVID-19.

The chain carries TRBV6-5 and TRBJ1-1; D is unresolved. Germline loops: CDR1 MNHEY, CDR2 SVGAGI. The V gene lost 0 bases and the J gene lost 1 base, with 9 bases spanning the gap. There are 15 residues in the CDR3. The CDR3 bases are TGTGCCAGCAGTTACTCGTTCTATGGGAACACTGAAGCTTTCTTT. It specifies CASSYSFYGNTEAFF.

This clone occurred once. Here the CDR3 DNA reads TGTGCCAGCAGTCGAGAGGGACTAGCGAGGAATGAGCAGTTCTTC. This codes for CASSREGLARNEQFF. The chain links TRBV7-9 to TRBJ2-1; TRBD2 aligns across 10 bases. V was clipped by 6 bases and J by 7 bases; unmatched bases: 9. This CDR3 spans 15 amino acids. Looked up from germline, CDR1 is SEHNR and CDR2 is FQNEAQ (reference sequence).

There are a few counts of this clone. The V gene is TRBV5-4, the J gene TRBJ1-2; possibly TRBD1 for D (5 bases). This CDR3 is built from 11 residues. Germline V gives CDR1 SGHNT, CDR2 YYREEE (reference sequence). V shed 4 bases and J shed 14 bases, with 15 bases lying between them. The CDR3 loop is CASSLRGMRTF. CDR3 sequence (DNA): TGTGCCAGCAGCCTCCGGGGGATGAGGACCTTC.

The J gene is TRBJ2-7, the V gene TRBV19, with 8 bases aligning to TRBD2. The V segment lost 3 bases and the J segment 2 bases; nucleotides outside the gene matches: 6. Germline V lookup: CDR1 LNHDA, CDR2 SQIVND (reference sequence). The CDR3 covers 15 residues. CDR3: CASSIGSGTAYEQYF. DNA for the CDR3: TGTGCCAGTAGTATTGGTAGCGGGACCGCCTACGAGCAGTACTTC.

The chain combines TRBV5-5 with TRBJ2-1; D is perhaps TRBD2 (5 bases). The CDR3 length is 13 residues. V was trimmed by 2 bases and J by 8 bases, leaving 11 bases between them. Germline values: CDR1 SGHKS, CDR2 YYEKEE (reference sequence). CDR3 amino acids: CASSFTSGDEQFF. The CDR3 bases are TGTGCCAGCAGCTTTACCAGCGGCGATGAGCAGTTCTTC. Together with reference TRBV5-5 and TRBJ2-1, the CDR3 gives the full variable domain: DAGVTQSPTHLIKTRGQQVTLRCSPISGHKSVSWYQQVLGQGPQFIFQYYEKEERGRGNFPDRFSARQFPNYSSELNVNALLLGDSALYLCASSFTSGDEQFFGPGTRLTVL.

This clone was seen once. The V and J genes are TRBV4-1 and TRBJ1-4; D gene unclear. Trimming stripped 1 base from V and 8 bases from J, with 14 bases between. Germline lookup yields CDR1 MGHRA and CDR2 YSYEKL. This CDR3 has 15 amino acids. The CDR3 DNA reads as TGCGCCAGCAGCCAAGGATACGGGAGGCGCGAAAAACTGTTTTTT. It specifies CASSQGYGRREKLFF.

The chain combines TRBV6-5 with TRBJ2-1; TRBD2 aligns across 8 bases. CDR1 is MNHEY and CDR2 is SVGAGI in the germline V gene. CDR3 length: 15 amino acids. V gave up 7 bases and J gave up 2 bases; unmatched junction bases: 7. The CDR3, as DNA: TGTGCCAGCACCAGGCGGGAGGATACCTACAATGAGCAGTTCTTC. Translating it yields CASTRREDTYNEQFF.

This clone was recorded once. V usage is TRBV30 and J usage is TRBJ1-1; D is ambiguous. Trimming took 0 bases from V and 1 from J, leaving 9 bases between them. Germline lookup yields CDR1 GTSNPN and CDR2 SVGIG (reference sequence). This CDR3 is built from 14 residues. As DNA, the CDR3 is TGTGCCTGGAGTGTATCTTTTAAGAACACTGAAGCTTTCTTT. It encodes CAWSVSFKNTEAFF.

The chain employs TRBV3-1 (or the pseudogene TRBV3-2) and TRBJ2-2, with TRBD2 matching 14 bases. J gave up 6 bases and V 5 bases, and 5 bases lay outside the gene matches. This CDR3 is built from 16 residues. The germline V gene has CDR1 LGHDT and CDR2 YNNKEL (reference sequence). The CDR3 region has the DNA TGTGCCAGCAGCGCGGGACTAGCGGGAGTTCCCGGGGAGCTGTTTTTT. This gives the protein CASSAGLAGVPGELFF.

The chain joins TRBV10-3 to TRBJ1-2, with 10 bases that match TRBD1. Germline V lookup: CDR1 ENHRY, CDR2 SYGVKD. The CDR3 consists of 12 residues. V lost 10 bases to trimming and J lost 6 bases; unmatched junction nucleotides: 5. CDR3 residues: CATRDRGDGYTF. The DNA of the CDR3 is TGTGCCACGAGGGACAGGGGAGATGGCTACACCTTC.

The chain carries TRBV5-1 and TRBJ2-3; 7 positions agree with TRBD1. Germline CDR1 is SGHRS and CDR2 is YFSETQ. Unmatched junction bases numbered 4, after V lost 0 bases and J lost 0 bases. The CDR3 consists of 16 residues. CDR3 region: CASSLGQGTSTDTQYF. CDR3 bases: TGCGCCAGCAGCTTGGGACAGGGCACTAGCACAGATACGCAGTATTTT.

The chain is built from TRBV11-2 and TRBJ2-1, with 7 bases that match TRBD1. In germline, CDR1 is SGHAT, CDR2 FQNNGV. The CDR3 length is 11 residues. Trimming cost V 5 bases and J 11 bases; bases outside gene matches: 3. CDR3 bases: TGTGCCAGCAGCCAGGGGGTTAAGCAGTTCTTC. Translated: CASSQGVKQFF.

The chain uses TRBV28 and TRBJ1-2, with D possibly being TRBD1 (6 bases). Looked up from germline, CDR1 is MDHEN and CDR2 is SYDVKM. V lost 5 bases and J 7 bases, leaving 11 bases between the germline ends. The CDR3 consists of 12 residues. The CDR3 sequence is CASSPMGAGYTF. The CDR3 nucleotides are TGTGCCAGCAGTCCCATGGGGGCTGGCTACACCTTC.

The CDR3 reads CASSSLSGIWEKLFF. The CDR3, as DNA: TGTGCCAGTAGTAGCCTATCAGGGATATGGGAAAAACTGTTTTTT. This sequence joins TRBV19 and TRBJ1-4, with D possibly being TRBD1 (5 bases). This CDR3 contains 15 residues. V gave up 4 bases and J gave up 8 bases, with 17 bases separating them. Germline-derived CDR1 and CDR2 are LNHDA and SQIVND (reference sequence). Looking up the rest from reference TRBV19 and TRBJ1-4 gives the full variable domain: DGGITQSPKYLFRKEGQNVTLSCEQNLNHDAMYWYRQDPGQGLRLIYYSQIVNDFQKGDIAEGYSVSREKKESFPLTVTSAQKNPTAFYLCASSSLSGIWEKLFFGSGTQLSVL.

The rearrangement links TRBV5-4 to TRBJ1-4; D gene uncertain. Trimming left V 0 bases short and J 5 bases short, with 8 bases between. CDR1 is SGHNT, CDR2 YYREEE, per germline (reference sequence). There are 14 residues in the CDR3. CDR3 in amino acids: CASSLGAFNEKLFF. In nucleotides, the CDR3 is TGTGCCAGCAGCTTGGGGGCCTTCAATGAAAAACTGTTTTTT.

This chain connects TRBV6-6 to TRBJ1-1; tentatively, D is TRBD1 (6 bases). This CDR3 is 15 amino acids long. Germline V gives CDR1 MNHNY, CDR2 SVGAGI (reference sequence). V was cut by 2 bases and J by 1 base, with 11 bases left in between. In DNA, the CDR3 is TGTGCCAGCAGTTACATGGGACACCGGAACACTGAAGCTTTCTTT. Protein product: CASSYMGHRNTEAFF.

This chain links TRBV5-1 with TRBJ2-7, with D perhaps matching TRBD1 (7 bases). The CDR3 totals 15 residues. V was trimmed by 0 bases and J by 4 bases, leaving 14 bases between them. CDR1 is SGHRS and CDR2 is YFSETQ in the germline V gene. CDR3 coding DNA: TGCGCCAGCAGCTTGGGCGAGGGGGCGGGGTACGAGCAGTACTTC. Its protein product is CASSLGEGAGYEQYF.

The chain's CDR3 is CASSNRVGSYNSPLHF. Here the CDR3 DNA reads TGTGCCAGCAGCAACAGGGTCGGGTCCTATAATTCACCCCTCCACTTT. The chain combines TRBV27 with TRBJ1-6; perhaps TRBD1 as D (6 bases). Trimming took 6 bases from V and 1 from J, leaving 13 bases between them. This CDR3 has 16 residues. Germline V gives CDR1 MNHEY, CDR2 SMNVEV (reference sequence).

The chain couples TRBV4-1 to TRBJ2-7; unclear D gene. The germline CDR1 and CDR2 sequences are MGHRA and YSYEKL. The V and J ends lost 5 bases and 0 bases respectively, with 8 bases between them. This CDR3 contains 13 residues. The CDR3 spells CASSNPSSYEQYF. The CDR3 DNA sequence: TGCGCCAGCAGCAACCCTAGCTCCTACGAGCAGTACTTC.